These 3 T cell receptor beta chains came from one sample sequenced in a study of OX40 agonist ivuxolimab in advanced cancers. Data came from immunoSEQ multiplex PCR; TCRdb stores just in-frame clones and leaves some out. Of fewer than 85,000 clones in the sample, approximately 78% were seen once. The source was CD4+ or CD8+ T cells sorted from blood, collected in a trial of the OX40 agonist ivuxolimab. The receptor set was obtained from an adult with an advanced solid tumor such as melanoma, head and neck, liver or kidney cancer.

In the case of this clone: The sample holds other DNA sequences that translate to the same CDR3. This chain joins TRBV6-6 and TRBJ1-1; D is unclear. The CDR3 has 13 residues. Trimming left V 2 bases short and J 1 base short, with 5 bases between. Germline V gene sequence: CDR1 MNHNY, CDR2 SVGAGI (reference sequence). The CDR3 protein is CASSYAGNTEAFF. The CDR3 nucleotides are TGTGCCAGCAGTTACGCAGGGAACACTGAAGCTTTCTTT.

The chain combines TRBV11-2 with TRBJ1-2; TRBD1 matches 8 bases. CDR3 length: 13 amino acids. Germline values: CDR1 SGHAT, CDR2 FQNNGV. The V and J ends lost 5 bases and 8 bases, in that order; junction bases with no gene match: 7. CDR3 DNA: TGTGCCAGCAGCCACCAGGGGGCTCGGGGCTACACCTTC. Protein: CASSHQGARGYTF. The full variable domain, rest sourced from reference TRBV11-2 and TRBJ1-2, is EAGVAQSPRYKIIEKRQSVAFWCNPISGHATLYWYQQILGQGPKLLIQFQNNGVVDDSQLPKDRFSAERLKGVDSTLKIQPAKLEDSAVYLCASSHQGARGYTFGSGTRLTVV.

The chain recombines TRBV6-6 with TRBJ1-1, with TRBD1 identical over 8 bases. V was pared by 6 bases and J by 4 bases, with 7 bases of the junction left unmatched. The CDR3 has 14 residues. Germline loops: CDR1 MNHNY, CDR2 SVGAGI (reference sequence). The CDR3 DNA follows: TGTGCCAGCAGGGGGCAGGGGGCGGGCACTGAAGCTTTCTTT. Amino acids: CASRGQGAGTEAFF.